Listed below are T cell receptor beta chains from one sample, sequenced in a study of identical twins. One entry per CDR3 protein results from TCRdb running MiXCR on the 5' RACE reads. Of approximately 410,000 distinct CDR3 sequences listed, less than 20% are singletons. Sequencing input: naive T cells sorted from blood. The source of these receptors is a man in his fifties or sixties in good health. Both conserved end residues are part of each CDR3. D genes are given only for firm matches. Clone size is stated in some rows and not others, as once, few, many or a class when expanded.

j_call clone_size d_call v_call cdr3_length cdr3_aa cdr3_nt
TRBJ1-5 . . TRBV20-1 13 CSARVGANQPQHF TGCAGTGCTAGAGTTGGGGCAAATCAGCCCCAGCATTTT
TRBJ2-1 few . TRBV6-2/TRBV6-3 15 CASSYLAGSYNEQFF TGTGCCAGCAGTTACTTGGCGGGTTCATACAATGAGCAGTTCTTC
TRBJ2-2 many . TRBV4-1 15 CASSQDGAYTGELFF TGCGCCAGCAGCCAAGACGGGGCGTACACCGGGGAGCTGTTTTTT
TRBJ2-1 many TRBD1 TRBV10-3 13 CAMTRDRDGEQFF TGTGCCATGACCCGGGACAGGGATGGTGAGCAGTTCTTC
TRBJ2-5 . TRBD1 TRBV5-1 15 CASSWGRGREETQYF TGCGCCAGCAGCTGGGGCAGGGGGCGTGAAGAGACCCAGTACTTC
TRBJ1-1 . . TRBV28 15 CASSFWGVKGTEAFF TGTGCCAGCAGTTTCTGGGGGGTCAAAGGCACTGAAGCTTTCTTT
TRBJ2-7 . TRBD1 TRBV5-1 13 CASAKGAPYEQYF TGCGCCAGCGCCAAGGGGGCACCCTACGAGCAGTACTTC
TRBJ2-1 many . TRBV29-1 17 CSVEDWRSPSSYNEQFF TGCAGCGTTGAAGATTGGCGGTCCCCGAGCTCCTACAATGAGCAGTTCTTC
TRBJ1-2 . . TRBV5-1 17 CASSLDDGARMVYGYTF TGCGCCAGCAGCTTGGATGATGGGGCGCGGATGGTATATGGCTACACCTTC
TRBJ2-3 few . TRBV5-1 15 CASSLVQGGTDTQYF TGCGCCAGCAGCTTGGTCCAGGGAGGTACAGATACGCAGTATTTT
TRBJ2-2 few . TRBV5-1 15 CASSLPGYRTGELFF TGCGCCAGCAGCTTGCCGGGATATCGCACCGGGGAGCTGTTTTTT
TRBJ2-5 . . TRBV12-3/TRBV12-4 13 CASRSGLGETQYF TGTGCCAGCAGGTCGGGTTTGGGAGAGACCCAGTACTTC
TRBJ1-5 few . TRBV7-2 15 CASSLASQGFQPQHF TGTGCCAGCAGCTTAGCGTCCCAGGGATTTCAGCCCCAGCATTTT
TRBJ2-1 . TRBD1 TRBV19 16 CASSPGTGFFLDEQFF TGTGCCAGTAGTCCTGGGACAGGGTTTTTTCTAGATGAGCAGTTCTTC
TRBJ1-4 . TRBD1 TRBV12-3/TRBV12-4 19 CASGSLPGQGPKWPEKLFF TGTGCCAGCGGTTCTTTACCGGGACAGGGCCCGAAGTGGCCTGAAAAACTGTTTTTT
TRBJ2-5 many TRBD2 TRBV10-3 16 CAISGLAGGPQETQYF TGTGCCATCAGTGGATTAGCGGGGGGCCCTCAAGAGACCCAGTACTTC
TRBJ2-1 few TRBD2 TRBV10-3 12 CAIADGGNEQFF TGTGCCATCGCAGACGGGGGGAATGAGCAGTTCTTC
TRBJ2-7 many . TRBV5-1 14 CASSLASYTYEQYF TGCGCCAGCAGCTTGGCCTCTTATACCTACGAGCAGTACTTC
TRBJ2-5 few . TRBV29-1 10 CSVGEETQYF TGCAGCGTCGGGGAAGAGACCCAGTACTTC
TRBJ2-7 few . TRBV12-3/TRBV12-4 14 CASSLESRSNEQYF TGTGCCAGCAGTTTGGAGTCGCGCTCAAACGAGCAGTACTTC
TRBJ1-5 few . TRBV12-3/TRBV12-4 15 CASSSRQYSNQPQHF TGTGCCAGCAGTTCCCGGCAGTATAGCAATCAGCCCCAGCATTTT
TRBJ2-7 many . TRBV6-5 16 CASSYSFGRGRYEQYF TGTGCCAGCAGTTACTCATTCGGCAGGGGCAGGTACGAGCAGTACTTC
TRBJ2-5 . . TRBV7-2 15 CASREGGGYQETQYF TGTGCCAGCAGAGAGGGGGGAGGGTACCAAGAGACCCAGTACTTC
TRBJ1-5 many . TRBV5-5 15 CASSLWDGYNQPQHF TGTGCCAGCAGCCTTTGGGACGGCTACAATCAGCCCCAGCATTTT
TRBJ2-7 . TRBD2 TRBV23-1 18 CASSQFPFCGGKGYEQYF TGCGCCAGCAGTCAATTCCCGTTCTGCGGGGGTAAAGGTTACGAGCAGTACTTC
TRBJ1-4 . TRBD1 TRBV7-8 15 CASSFDRATNEKLFF TGTGCCAGCAGCTTTGACAGGGCTACTAATGAAAAACTGTTTTTT
TRBJ2-7 many TRBD1 TRBV29-1 14 CSVENRDRGYEQYF TGCAGCGTTGAAAATCGGGACAGGGGGTACGAGCAGTACTTC
TRBJ1-4 many . TRBV4-1 15 CASSQTDGRNEKLFF TGCGCCAGCAGCCAAACGGACGGACGTAATGAAAAACTGTTTTTT
TRBJ1-3 many TRBD1 TRBV28 16 CASSTRTGRSGNTIYF TGTGCCAGCAGTACCCGGACAGGGCGCTCTGGAAACACCATATATTTT
TRBJ1-1 many . TRBV18 15 CASFPSTGTLTEAFF TGTGCCAGCTTTCCGAGTACCGGGACGCTCACTGAAGCTTTCTTT
TRBJ2-1 many TRBD2 TRBV20-1 14 CSARILAAYNEQFF TGCAGTGCTAGAATCCTAGCGGCCTACAATGAGCAGTTCTTC
TRBJ2-1 . TRBD1 TRBV11-1 19 CASSPRALKTGGSYNEQFF TGTGCCAGCAGCCCTAGAGCACTCAAGACAGGGGGTTCCTACAATGAGCAGTTCTTC
TRBJ2-1 . . TRBV7-9 13 CASSLASAGWQFF TGTGCCAGCAGCTTAGCGTCGGCGGGATGGCAGTTCTTC
TRBJ1-4 few . TRBV3-1 14 CASSQGQNDEKLFF TGTGCCAGCAGCCAAGGCCAGAATGATGAAAAACTGTTTTTT
TRBJ1-5 . TRBD1 TRBV11-2 15 CASSPGGQENQPQHF TGTGCCAGCAGCCCCGGCGGACAGGAAAATCAGCCCCAGCATTTT
TRBJ1-6 . . TRBV19 15 CASSISTAYNSPLHF TGTGCCAGTAGTATCAGTACTGCTTATAATTCACCCCTCCACTTT
TRBJ2-2 few . TRBV7-8 17 CASSRAWGSANTGELFF TGTGCCAGCAGCCGTGCGTGGGGGAGTGCTAACACCGGGGAGCTGTTTTTT
TRBJ1-5 . . TRBV21-1 16 CASSTLTGIGDQPQHF TGTGCCAGCAGCACCCTGACAGGGATCGGCGATCAGCCCCAGCATTTT
TRBJ2-7 . . TRBV12-3/TRBV12-4 13 CASTRSGGYEQYF TGTGCCAGCACCCGATCCGGTGGGTACGAGCAGTACTTC
TRBJ2-1 few TRBD1 TRBV12-3/TRBV12-4 15 CASSPGQGFMNEQFF TGTGCCAGCAGTCCGGGACAGGGCTTTATGAATGAGCAGTTCTTC
TRBJ2-5 many . TRBV18 11 CASSPRETQYF TGTGCCAGCAGCCCCCGGGAGACCCAGTACTTC
TRBJ1-1 many . TRBV12-3/TRBV12-4 11 CASRVDTEAFF TGTGCCAGCAGAGTTGACACTGAAGCTTTCTTT
TRBJ2-2 . . TRBV12-3/TRBV12-4 18 CARNKTRGRTVWSGELFF TGTGCCAGAAACAAGACACGAGGGAGGACAGTTTGGTCCGGGGAGCTGTTTTTT
TRBJ2-1 . TRBD2 TRBV3-1 16 CASSPRTSGIYNEQFF TGTGCCAGCAGCCCCCGGACTAGCGGGATTTACAATGAGCAGTTCTTC
TRBJ2-3 . . TRBV4-1 17 CASSQELTSGVIDTQYF TGCGCCAGCAGCCAAGAACTTACTAGTGGAGTGATAGATACGCAGTATTTT
TRBJ1-3 once . TRBV11-2 18 CASSQQIVQGNSGNTIYF TGTGCCAGCAGCCAACAGATAGTGCAGGGCAACTCTGGAAACACCATATATTTT
TRBJ1-5 . . TRBV19 14 CASRAQGFNQPQHF TGTGCCAGCAGAGCACAGGGCTTCAATCAGCCCCAGCATTTT
TRBJ1-1 many . TRBV6-2/TRBV6-3 13 CASSYRVDTEAFF TGTGCCAGCAGTTACAGGGTAGACACTGAAGCTTTCTTT
TRBJ2-1 . TRBD2 TRBV6-1 15 CASRGLASSYNEQFF TGTGCCAGCAGGGGACTAGCCAGCTCCTACAATGAGCAGTTCTTC
TRBJ2-5 many . TRBV7-8 15 CASSFGGGATKTQYF TGTGCCAGCAGCTTTGGGGGGGGCGCTACGAAGACCCAGTACTTC
TRBJ2-3 once . TRBV5-6 13 CASSLWSIDTQYF TGTGCCAGCAGCTTGTGGAGTATTGACACGCAGTATTTT
TRBJ2-7 few TRBD2 TRBV20-1 10 CSAVAGEQYF TGCAGTGCTGTAGCGGGGGAGCAGTACTTC